This T cell receptor beta chain was captured by sequencing in a study of blood T cells in healthy people across ages. Together with a sample-barcoded 5' primer, a J-beta primer mix was included in a second PCR lasting roughly 6 to 12 cycles. A template-switch adaptor containing 12 random nucleotides labeled each cDNA molecule. TCRdb passed the 5' RACE reads through MiXCR, listing each CDR3 protein once. The sample has about 560,000 distinct CDR3 sequences, about 28% seen once. Germline loops: CDR1 SGHRS, CDR2 YFSETQ. This CDR3 is 15 amino acids long. V dropped 3 bases and J dropped 4; count of bases not matched to a gene: 9. Each sample had at least 6.5 million PBMCs isolated. The sample was also reused in another study, on T cells of mothers and their children. That study reports: cDNA was synthesized from all extracted RNA at roughly 1.5 ug per reaction.

The sample consisted of blood. The chain couples TRBV5-1 to TRBJ1-2, with 7 bases matching TRBD1. This receptor was obtained from a boy younger than 10 in good health. The CDR3 protein is CASSSERGRGYGYTF. CDR3 DNA sequence: TGCGCCAGCAGCTCGGAAAGGGGGCGCGGCTATGGCTACACCTTC. Drawing the rest from reference TRBV5-1 and TRBJ1-2, the complete variable domain is KAGVTQTPRYLIKTRGQQVTLSCSPISGHRSVSWYQQTPGQGLQFLFEYFSETQRNKGNFPGRFSGRQFSNSRSEMNVSTLELGDSALYLCASSSERGRGYGYTFGSGTRLTVV.